This entry lists 26 T cell receptor beta chains sequenced from one sample in a study of blood T cell repertoires in COVID-19 (dated by TCRdb to about 2020). The receptor library was made with the immunoSEQ multiplex PCR assay. Sourced from immuneACCESS, this table was stored by TCRdb with only in-frame sequences that have V and J called. A share of the clones is absent; for the studies checked, an unresolved V gene accounts for under half, and the remainder has no known explanation. In all, the sample holds roughly 240,000 clones, and about 80% of those were seen once. Jointly, the top ten make up over 1.5% of the sample. The specimen sequenced was peripheral blood. The receptors originated from a woman aged 80 or over with acute or convalescent COVID-19.

This clone was seen more than once but under ten times. V gene TRBV5-1 combines with J gene TRBJ1-3; D gene ambiguous. The length of the CDR3 is 16 residues. The V end lost 2 bases, the J end lost 2 bases, and 14 bases lay between the germline ends. CDR1 SGHRS and CDR2 YFSETQ come from the germline V gene. The chain's CDR3 is CASSFKTSRTGNTIYF. CDR3 in DNA: TGCGCCAGCAGCTTTAAGACTAGTAGAACTGGAAACACCATATATTTT.

The chain links TRBV7-6 to TRBJ1-1, with 8 bases matching TRBD1. J lost 8 bases, V lost 5 bases, and 4 bases had no gene match. Germline V gene data show CDR1 as SGHVS and CDR2 as FNYEAQ. The CDR3 runs to 12 residues. The CDR3 region is CASSPRGREAFF. The CDR3 coding sequence is TGTGCCAGCAGCCCCAGGGGGCGCGAAGCTTTCTTT.

V usage is TRBV24-1 and J usage is TRBJ2-2, with D possibly being TRBD2 (6 bases). The V gene lost 2 bases and the J gene lost 6 bases, with 6 bases spanning the gap. Germline-derived CDR1 and CDR2 are KGHDR and SFDVKD. The CDR3 spans 13 residues. The CDR3 reads CATSDWGAGELFF. As DNA, the CDR3 is TGTGCCACCAGTGATTGGGGGGCCGGGGAGCTGTTTTTT.

This clone showed up just once. A read error may account for a junction end that differs from germline. V usage is TRBV7-7 and J usage is TRBJ2-5; 7 bases fit TRBD2. The CDR3 runs 15 residues. Germline lookup yields CDR1 SSHAT and CDR2 FNYEAQ (reference sequence). The CDR3: CASSFGGGGQETQYF. Written as DNA, the CDR3 is TGTGCTAGCAGCTTTGGGGGGGGTGGCCAAGAGACCCAGTACTTC.

This clone was seen only once. The rearrangement joins TRBV28 to TRBJ2-7, with TRBD1 matching 7 bases. The CDR3 loop spans 14 amino acids. After removal of 2 bases from V and 3 bases from J, the junction contained 4 bases not matched to a gene. Germline CDR1 is MDHEN and CDR2 is SYDVKM. CDR3 loop: CASSLKGQHYEQYF. The CDR3 nucleotides are TGTGCCAGCAGTTTAAAGGGACAGCACTACGAGCAGTACTTC.

V gene TRBV29-1 combines with J gene TRBJ1-4, with 11 bases fitting TRBD1. V was clipped by 6 bases and J by 8 bases; unmatched bases: 8. The CDR3 length is 14 residues. CDR1 is SQVTM and CDR2 is ANQGSEA in the germline V gene. CDR3 coding DNA: TGCAGCGTCGCGGGACAGGGGGTTGGCGAAAAACTGTTTTTT. Encoded protein: CSVAGQGVGEKLFF.

This chain uses TRBV6-5 with TRBJ1-2; a possible D gene is TRBD1 (5 bases). CDR3 length: 15 residues. The V end was cut by 5 bases, the J end by 4 bases, with 17 bases between. Per the germline V gene, CDR1 is MNHEY and CDR2 is SVGAGI. DNA of the CDR3: TGTGCCAGCAGTAGTGGCAGGCGCGGGGCCTATGGCTACACCTTC. It is translated as CASSSGRRGAYGYTF.

This clone was counted a single time. The genes are TRBV30 and TRBJ1-2; D ambiguous. From germline, CDR1 is GTSNPN and CDR2 SVGIG (reference sequence). Trimming took off 7 bases at V and 2 bases at J, with 14 bases between the two ends. The CDR3 contains 13 residues. CDR3 coding DNA: TGTGCCTTGTGGAGGGAATCCAACTATGGCTACACCTTC. It yields the protein CALWRESNYGYTF.

In this sample, this clone turned up a few times. This chain links TRBV28 with TRBJ1-5; 11 bases map to TRBD1. In germline, CDR1 is MDHEN, CDR2 SYDVKM. The CDR3 consists of 19 residues. The ends lost 6 bases at V and 2 bases at J; junction bases unmatched: 15. CDR3 protein: CASRPRTGGALKGNQPQHF. CDR3 in DNA: TGTGCCAGCAGGCCGAGGACAGGGGGCGCTTTGAAGGGCAATCAGCCCCAGCATTTT.

The chain has TRBV19 and TRBJ1-2; D uncertain. V lost 3 bases and J lost 8, with 10 bases in between. Germline V CDR1 and CDR2: LNHDA, SQIVND (reference sequence). There are 12 residues in the CDR3. CDR3 coding DNA: TGTGCCAGTAGTATGGAGTCGGGAGGCTACACCTTC. Protein sequence: CASSMESGGYTF.

CDR3 nucleotides: TGTGCCAGCAGCCGGGGGGACAGCTATGGCTACACCTTC. This translates into CASSRGDSYGYTF. This chain uses TRBV3-1 (or the pseudogene TRBV3-2) with TRBJ1-2; 7 bases are shared with TRBD1. V shed 4 bases, J shed 4 bases, and the junction held 3 bases outside the gene matches. The germline CDR1 and CDR2 sequences are LGHDT and YNNKEL (reference sequence). There are 13 residues in the CDR3.

The genes are TRBV4-3 and TRBJ1-3; TRBD1 matches at 7 bases. In germline, CDR1 is LGHNA, CDR2 YSLEER. Trimming removed 4 bases from V and 2 bases from J; junction bases left unmatched: 5. The CDR3 loop spans 15 amino acids. CDR3 in DNA: TGCGCCAGCAGCCGGGATACAGGGGCTGGAAACACCATATATTTT. It specifies CASSRDTGAGNTIYF.

CDR3 bases: TGTGCCAGCAGACCGGGATGGGGTGAACTGTTTTTT. Translated, it gives CASRPGWGELFF. The V and J genes are TRBV2 and TRBJ1-4; D gene ambiguous. Germline V gene data show CDR1 as SNHLY and CDR2 as FYNNEI. CDR3 length: 12 residues. Trimming stripped 6 bases from V and 12 bases from J, with 14 bases between. The full variable domain, rest sourced from reference TRBV2 and TRBJ1-4, is EPEVTQTPSHQVTQMGQEVILRCVPISNHLYFYWYRQILGQKVEFLVSFYNNEISEKSEIFDDQFSVERPDGSNFTLKIRSTKLEDSAMYFCASRPGWGELFFGSGTQLSVL.

V and J are TRBV11-1 and TRBJ2-6; D is ambiguous. Germline V gene data show CDR1 as SGHAT and CDR2 as FQDESV (reference sequence). The CDR3 sequence is 16 residues long. V lost 2 bases and J lost 0, with 8 bases in between. The CDR3 DNA reads TGTGCCAGCAGCTTACCGTCACACTCTGGGGCCAACGTCCTGACTTTC. Its translation: CASSLPSHSGANVLTF.

This clone was recorded at least ten times. The rearrangement uses TRBV6-5 and TRBJ2-2, with 7 bases that match TRBD1. CDR3 length: 15 amino acids. The V segment lost 6 bases and the J segment 2 bases; nucleotides outside the gene matches: 6. CDR1 is MNHEY, CDR2 SVGAGI, per germline. The CDR3 bases are TGTGCCAGCAGATTGGGACAGACTAACACCGGGGAGCTGTTTTTT. Encoded protein: CASRLGQTNTGELFF.

This sequence joins TRBV20-1 and TRBJ2-1; D may be TRBD1 (5 bases). The CDR3 is made up of 11 amino acids. Trimming removed 5 bases from V and 8 bases from J, with 10 bases in between. Germline assignment: CDR1 DFQATT and CDR2 SNEGSKA (reference sequence). In DNA, the CDR3 is TGCAGTGCTTCCAGGGTCGATGAGCAGTTCTTC. Residues: CSASRVDEQFF.

The chain has TRBV5-1 and TRBJ1-2; D is possibly TRBD1 (5 bases). This CDR3 is 13 amino acids long. Trimming cost V 4 bases and J 3 bases, with 10 bases left between them. Germline V gene sequence: CDR1 SGHRS, CDR2 YFSETQ. This CDR3 reads CASSGGTDYGYTF. CDR3 nucleotides: TGCGCCAGCAGCGGCGGGACGGACTATGGCTACACCTTC.

The rearrangement links TRBV6-5 to TRBJ1-2, with 7 bases fitting TRBD1. The CDR3 has 14 residues. V shed 6 bases and J 4 bases; nucleotides not matched to a gene: 8. CDR1 and CDR2 from the germline V gene are MNHEY and SVGAGI. This chain's CDR3 is CASRGDSSVYGYTF. In DNA form, the CDR3 reads TGTGCCAGCAGAGGGGACAGCTCCGTCTATGGCTACACCTTC.

The chain couples TRBV5-1 to TRBJ2-1; 12 bases align to TRBD2. This CDR3 is 15 amino acids long. The germline V gene has CDR1 SGHRS and CDR2 YFSETQ. The V segment lost 6 bases and the J segment 7 bases; nucleotides outside the gene matches: 8. CDR3 protein: CASTLGTSGSNEQFF. The CDR3 DNA is TGCGCCAGCACTTTAGGGACTAGCGGGTCTAATGAGCAGTTCTTC.

This chain links TRBV5-1 with TRBJ1-2, with D unclear. The germline V and J ends were trimmed by 1 base and 7 bases, with 8 bases remaining between them. The CDR3 covers 12 residues. CDR1 is SGHRS, CDR2 YFSETQ, per germline. The CDR3 DNA follows: TGCGCCAGCAGCTTGTCGGCTAGTGGCTACACCTTC. As protein: CASSLSASGYTF.

The chain has TRBV7-2 and TRBJ2-3; TRBD1 agrees at 9 bases. Trimming took 5 bases from V and 3 from J; bases not matched to a gene: 6. In germline, CDR1 is SGHTA, CDR2 FQGNSA. The CDR3 spans 15 residues. The CDR3 reads CASSLGQGRTDTQYF. The CDR3 coding sequence is TGTGCCAGCAGCCTTGGACAGGGGAGGACAGATACGCAGTATTTT.

Only a few counts were recorded for this clone. The rearrangement joins TRBV30 to TRBJ2-7; D is unresolved. Germline CDR1 reads GTSNPN; CDR2 reads SVGIG (reference sequence). The V gene lost 3 bases and the J gene lost 1 base, with 13 bases spanning the gap. The CDR3 loop spans 14 amino acids. The DNA for the CDR3 is TGTGCCTGGAGCACGGGTGGGTTGTCCTACGAGCAGTACTTC. Translation: CAWSTGGLSYEQYF.

The chain has TRBV7-3 and TRBJ1-1; D perhaps matches TRBD1 (5 bases). The CDR3 length is 13 residues. The V gene's germline CDR1 is SGHTA and CDR2 FQGTGA. Trimming shortened V by 3 bases and J by 1 base, and 6 bases separated the two germline ends. This CDR3 is CASSFRENTEAFF. The CDR3 DNA is TGTGCCAGCAGCTTCAGGGAGAACACTGAAGCTTTCTTT.

This clone showed up just a few times. V usage is TRBV18 and J usage is TRBJ2-7; TRBD2 is a possible D gene (6 bases). The CDR3 has 16 amino acids. Looked up from germline, CDR1 is KGHSH and CDR2 is LQKENI. The V end lost 2 bases, the J end lost 0 bases, and 14 bases lay between the germline ends. The CDR3 here is CASSPSLSGPSYEQYF. The CDR3 DNA reads TGTGCCAGCTCACCATCTCTTAGCGGTCCCTCCTACGAGCAGTACTTC.

Notes on this clone: Other DNA sequences in the sample encode the same CDR3. The chain carries TRBV18 and TRBJ1-4; TRBD1 agrees at 8 bases. This CDR3 is built from 13 residues. The V gene end was trimmed by 3 bases and the J gene end by 8 bases; junction bases not matched to a gene: 2. The germline gives CDR1 KGHSH, CDR2 LQKENI. CDR3 amino acids: CASSPGQGEKLFF. The CDR3 nucleotides are TGTGCCAGCTCACCCGGACAGGGAGAAAAACTGTTTTTT.

This clone has only one observation. This rearrangement joins TRBV7-8 to TRBJ2-5, with D tentatively TRBD2 (7 bases). Trimming removed 8 bases from V and 3 bases from J, with 16 bases in between. The CDR3 runs 14 residues. Germline assignment: CDR1 SGHVS and CDR2 FQNEAQ. In DNA, the CDR3 is TGTGCCAGCTCGAGGGGGGGGGACAAAGAGACCCAGTACTTC. Its translation is CASSRGGDKETQYF.